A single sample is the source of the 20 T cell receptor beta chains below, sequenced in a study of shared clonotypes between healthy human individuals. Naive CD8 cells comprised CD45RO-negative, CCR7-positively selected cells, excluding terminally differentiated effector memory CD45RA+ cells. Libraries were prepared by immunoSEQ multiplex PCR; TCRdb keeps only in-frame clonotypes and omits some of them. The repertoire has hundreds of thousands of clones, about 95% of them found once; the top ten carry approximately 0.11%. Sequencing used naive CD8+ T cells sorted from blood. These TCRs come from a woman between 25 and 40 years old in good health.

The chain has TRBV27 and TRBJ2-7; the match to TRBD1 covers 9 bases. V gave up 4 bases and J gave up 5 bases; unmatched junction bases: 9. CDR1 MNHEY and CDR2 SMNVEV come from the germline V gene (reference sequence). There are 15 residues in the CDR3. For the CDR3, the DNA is TGTGCCAGCAGTTCGTCCCGGGACAGGGTTCACGAGCAGTACTTC. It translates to CASSSSRDRVHEQYF.

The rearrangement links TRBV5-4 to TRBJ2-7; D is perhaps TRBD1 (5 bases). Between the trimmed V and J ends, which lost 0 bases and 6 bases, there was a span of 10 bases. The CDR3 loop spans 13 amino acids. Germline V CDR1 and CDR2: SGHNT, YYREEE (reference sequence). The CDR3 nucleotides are TGTGCCAGCAGCTTGGGTCAGGGTGGCGAGCAGTACTTC. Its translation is CASSLGQGGEQYF.

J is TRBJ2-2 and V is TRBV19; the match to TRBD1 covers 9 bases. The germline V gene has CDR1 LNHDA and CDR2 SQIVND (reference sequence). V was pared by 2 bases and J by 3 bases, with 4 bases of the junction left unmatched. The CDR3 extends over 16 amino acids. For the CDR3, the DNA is TGTGCCAGTAGTATACCACAGGGGGCTGACACCGGGGAGCTGTTTTTT. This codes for CASSIPQGADTGELFF.

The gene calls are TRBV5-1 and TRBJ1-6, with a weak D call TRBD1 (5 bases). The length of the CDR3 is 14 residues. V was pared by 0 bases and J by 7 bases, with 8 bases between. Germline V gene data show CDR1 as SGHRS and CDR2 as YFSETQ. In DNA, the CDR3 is TGCGCCAGCAGCTTGGGAGGGGAAAATTCACCCCTCCACTTT. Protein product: CASSLGGENSPLHF.

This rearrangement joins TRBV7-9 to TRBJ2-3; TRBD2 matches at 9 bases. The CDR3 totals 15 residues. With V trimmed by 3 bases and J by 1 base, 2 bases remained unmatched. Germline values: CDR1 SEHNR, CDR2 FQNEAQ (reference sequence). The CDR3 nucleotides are TGTGCCAGCAGCTTTAGCGGGAGTGGCACAGATACGCAGTATTTT. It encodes CASSFSGSGTDTQYF.

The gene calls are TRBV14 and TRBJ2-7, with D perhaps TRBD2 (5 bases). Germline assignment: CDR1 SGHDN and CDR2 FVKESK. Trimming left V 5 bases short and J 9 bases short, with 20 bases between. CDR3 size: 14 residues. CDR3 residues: CASSYPAGSNRQYF. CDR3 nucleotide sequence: TGTGCCAGCAGCTACCCCGCGGGCAGTAACCGGCAGTACTTC.

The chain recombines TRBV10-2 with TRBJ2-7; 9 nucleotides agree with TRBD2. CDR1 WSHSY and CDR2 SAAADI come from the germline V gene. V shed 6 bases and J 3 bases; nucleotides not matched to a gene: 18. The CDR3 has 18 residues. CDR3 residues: CASRAGGPLLEPRYEQYF. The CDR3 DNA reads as TGCGCCAGCAGGGCGGGAGGGCCCCTTCTGGAACCTCGCTACGAGCAGTACTTC.

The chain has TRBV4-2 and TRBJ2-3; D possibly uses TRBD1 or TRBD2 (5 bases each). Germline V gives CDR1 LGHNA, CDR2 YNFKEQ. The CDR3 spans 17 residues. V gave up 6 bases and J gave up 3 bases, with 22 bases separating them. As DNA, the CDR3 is TGTGCCAGCAGTCAATCTACGGGACCACTCAGAACAGATACGCAGTATTTT. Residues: CASSQSTGPLRTDTQYF.

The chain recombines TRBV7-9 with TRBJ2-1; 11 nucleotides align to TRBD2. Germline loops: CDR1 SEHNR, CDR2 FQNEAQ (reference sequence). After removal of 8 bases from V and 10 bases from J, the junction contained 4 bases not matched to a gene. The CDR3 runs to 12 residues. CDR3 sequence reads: CASLLAGVEQFF. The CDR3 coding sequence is TGTGCCAGCCTACTAGCGGGAGTAGAGCAGTTCTTC.

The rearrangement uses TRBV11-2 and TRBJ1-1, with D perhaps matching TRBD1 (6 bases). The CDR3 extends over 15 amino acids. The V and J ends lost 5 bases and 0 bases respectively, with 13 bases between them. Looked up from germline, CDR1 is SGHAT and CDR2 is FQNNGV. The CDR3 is CASSTPGTLNTEAFF. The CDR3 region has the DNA TGTGCCAGCAGCACCCCCGGGACACTGAACACTGAAGCTTTCTTT.

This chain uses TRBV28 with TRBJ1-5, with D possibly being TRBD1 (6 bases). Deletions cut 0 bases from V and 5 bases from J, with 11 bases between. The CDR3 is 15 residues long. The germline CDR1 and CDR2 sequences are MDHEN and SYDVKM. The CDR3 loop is CASSLWAGADQPQHF. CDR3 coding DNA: TGTGCCAGCAGTTTATGGGCAGGGGCCGATCAGCCCCAGCATTTT.

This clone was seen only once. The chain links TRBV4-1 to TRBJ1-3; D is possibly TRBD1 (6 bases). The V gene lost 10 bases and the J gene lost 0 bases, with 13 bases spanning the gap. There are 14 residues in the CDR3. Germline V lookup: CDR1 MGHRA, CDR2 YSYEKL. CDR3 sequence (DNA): TGCGCCACAAGAGGGGGTAACTCTGGAAACACCATATATTTT. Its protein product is CATRGGNSGNTIYF.

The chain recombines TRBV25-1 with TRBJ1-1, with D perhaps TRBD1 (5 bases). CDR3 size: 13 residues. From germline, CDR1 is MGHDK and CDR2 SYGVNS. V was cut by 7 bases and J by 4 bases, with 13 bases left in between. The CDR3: CASIRAGRTEAFF. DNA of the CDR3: TGTGCCAGCATAAGAGCGGGGCGCACTGAAGCTTTCTTT.

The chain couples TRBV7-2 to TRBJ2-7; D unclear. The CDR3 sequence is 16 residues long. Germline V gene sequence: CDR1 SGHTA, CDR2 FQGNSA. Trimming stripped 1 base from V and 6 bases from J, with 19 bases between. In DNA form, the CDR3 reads TGTGCCAGCAGCTTAGACTTAGCTATGTCCGGAAGCGAGCAGTACTTC. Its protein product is CASSLDLAMSGSEQYF.

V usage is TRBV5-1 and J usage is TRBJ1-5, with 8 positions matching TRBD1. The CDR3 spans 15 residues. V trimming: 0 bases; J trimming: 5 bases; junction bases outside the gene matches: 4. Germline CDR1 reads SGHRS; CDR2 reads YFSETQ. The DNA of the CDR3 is TGCGCCAGCAGCTTGGGACAGGGGAGTCATCAGCCCCAGCATTTT. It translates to CASSLGQGSHQPQHF. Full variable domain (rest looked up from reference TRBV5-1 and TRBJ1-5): KAGVTQTPRYLIKTRGQQVTLSCSPISGHRSVSWYQQTPGQGLQFLFEYFSETQRNKGNFPGRFSGRQFSNSRSEMNVSTLELGDSALYLCASSLGQGSHQPQHFGDGTRLSIL.

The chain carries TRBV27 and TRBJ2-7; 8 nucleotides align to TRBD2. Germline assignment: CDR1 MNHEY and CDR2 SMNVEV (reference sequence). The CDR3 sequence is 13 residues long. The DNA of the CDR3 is TGTACCACGAGTAGCGGGATCCTGTCCGAGCAGTACTTC. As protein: CTTSSGILSEQYF.

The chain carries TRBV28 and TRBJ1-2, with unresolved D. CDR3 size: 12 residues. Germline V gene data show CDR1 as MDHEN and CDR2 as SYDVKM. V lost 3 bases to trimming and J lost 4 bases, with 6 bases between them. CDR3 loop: CASSFRPYGYTF. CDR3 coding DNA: TGTGCCAGCAGTTTTCGTCCCTATGGCTACACCTTC.

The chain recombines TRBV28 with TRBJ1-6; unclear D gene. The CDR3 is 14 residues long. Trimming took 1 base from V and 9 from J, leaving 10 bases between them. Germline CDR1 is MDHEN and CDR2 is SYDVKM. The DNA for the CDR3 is TGTGCCAGCAGTTTATCGGGCACCCCTTCACCCCTCCACTTT. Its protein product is CASSLSGTPSPLHF.

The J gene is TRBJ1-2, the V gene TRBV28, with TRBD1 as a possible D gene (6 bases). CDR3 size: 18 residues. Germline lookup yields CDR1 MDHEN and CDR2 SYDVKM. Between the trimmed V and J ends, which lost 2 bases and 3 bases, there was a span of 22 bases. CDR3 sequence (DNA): TGTGCCAGCAGTTTAAACGCCCAGGGGCCCGCGTGGTACTATGGCTACACCTTC. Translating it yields CASSLNAQGPAWYYGYTF.

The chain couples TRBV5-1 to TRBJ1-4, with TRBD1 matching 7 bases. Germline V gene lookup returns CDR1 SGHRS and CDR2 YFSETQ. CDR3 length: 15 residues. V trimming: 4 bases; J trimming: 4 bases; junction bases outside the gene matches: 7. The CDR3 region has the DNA TGCGCCAGCAGCCCCCCGGGACAGAATAATGAAAAACTGTTTTTT. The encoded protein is CASSPPGQNNEKLFF.